This T cell receptor beta chain originates from a study of blood T cell repertoires in COVID-19. This CDR3 spans 16 amino acids. The V end was cut by 1 base, the J end by 1 base, with 13 bases between. Per the germline V gene, CDR1 is LNHDA and CDR2 is SQIVND (reference sequence). This clone was detected a few times. Measured with immunoSEQ multiplex PCR; TCRdb has only the in-frame clones, and not every one. Here the sample spans under 350,000 clones, approximately 89% being singletons. V and J are TRBV19 and TRBJ1-1; D is undetermined. This sequence originates from a woman aged 18 to 35 who had recovered from COVID-19. Sequenced material: PBMCs or T cells enriched from blood (not recorded which). The CDR3 bases are TGTGCCAGTAGTATAGGGGCAGGTCTTTGGAACACTGAAGCTTTCTTT. Translation gives CASSIGAGLWNTEAFF.